This T cell receptor beta chain was captured in a study of blood T cells in healthy people across ages. The study's findings and limits: Because sorting was not performed, PBMCs prevented conclusive naive versus antigen-experienced comparison.

Unmatched junction bases numbered 6, after V lost 7 bases and J lost 1 base. The CDR3 consists of 14 residues. Germline values: CDR1 MDHEN, CDR2 SYDVKM. The second PCR ran roughly 7 to 11 cycles with a sample-barcoded 5' primer and J-beta primers. Carrying 12 random nucleotides, a template-switch adaptor labeled each individual cDNA molecule. TCRdb re-called the 5' RACE reads through MiXCR, storing one row per CDR3 protein. Among almost 300,000 distinct CDR3 sequences listed, roughly a quarter were seen once. As for this clonotype: What it recognizes is unknown.

Sequenced material: blood. This clonotype was sampled from an older woman in good health. The chain carries TRBV28 and TRBJ2-7; TRBD1 matches 8 bases. The CDR3 is CASISTGGSYEQYF. The CDR3 DNA is TGTGCCAGCATTAGTACAGGGGGATCCTACGAGCAGTACTTC.